Presented here are 22 T cell receptor beta chains from one specimen sequenced in a study of blood T cell repertoires in COVID-19. Libraries were prepared by immunoSEQ multiplex PCR; TCRdb keeps only in-frame clonotypes and omits some of them. The table includes 200,000 or so clones, almost 80% detected once. The sequenced sample consisted of peripheral blood. These TCRs come from a man in his sixties with active or convalescent COVID-19.

This clone was counted at least ten times. V gene TRBV7-2 combines with J gene TRBJ1-2; 7 nucleotides line up with TRBD1. CDR3 length: 12 residues. V was clipped by 5 bases and J by 7 bases; unmatched bases: 4. CDR1 and CDR2 from the germline V gene are SGHTA and FQGNSA. The CDR3 here is CASSPYRGGYTF. As DNA, the CDR3 is TGTGCCAGCAGCCCCTACAGGGGTGGCTACACCTTC. Full variable domain (rest looked up from reference TRBV7-2 and TRBJ1-2): GAGVSQSPSNKVTEKGKDVELRCDPISGHTALYWYRQSLGQGLEFLIYFQGNSAPDKSGLPSDRFSAERTGGSVSTLTIQRTQQEDSAVYLCASSPYRGGYTFGSGTRLTVV.

The rearrangement uses TRBV7-2 and TRBJ2-1, with a weak D call TRBD2 (6 bases). The V gene lost 0 bases and the J gene lost 5 bases, with 8 bases spanning the gap. Per germline, CDR1 SGHTA and CDR2 FQGNSA. There are 14 residues in the CDR3. CDR3 sequence reads: CASSLAGGNNEQFF. The CDR3 DNA follows: TGTGCCAGCAGCTTAGCGGGAGGAAACAATGAGCAGTTCTTC.

The count of this clone is one. The rearrangement joins TRBV15 to TRBJ2-3; possible D gene TRBD2, 6 bases. Germline CDR1 LNHNV, CDR2 YYDKDF (reference sequence). Trimming took 1 base from V and 4 from J, leaving 12 bases between them. The CDR3 covers 15 residues. The CDR3 region has the DNA TGTGCCACCAGCAGAGTAGGCGGGGTGCCAGATACGCAGTATTTT. Its translation: CATSRVGGVPDTQYF.

The chain joins TRBV15 to TRBJ1-5; D may be TRBD1 (5 bases). The V end was cut by 5 bases, the J end by 3 bases, with 11 bases between. This CDR3 region has 14 residues. CDR1 and CDR2 from the germline V gene are LNHNV and YYDKDF (reference sequence). Here the CDR3 DNA reads TGTGCCACCAGCCAGGGACTTACCAATCAGCCCCAGCATTTT. Translating gives CATSQGLTNQPQHF.

The sample holds a few counts of this clone. The chain is built from TRBV5-1 and TRBJ2-5, with a possible D match to TRBD2 (6 bases). V lost 0 bases to trimming and J lost 2 bases, with 20 bases between them. Germline V gives CDR1 SGHRS, CDR2 YFSETQ. This CDR3 has 18 residues. The CDR3 DNA follows: TGCGCCAGCAGCTTGGTGCCGGGTGGGGCGGGATTTCAAGAGACCCAGTACTTC. It codes for CASSLVPGGAGFQETQYF.

The chain is built from TRBV29-1 and TRBJ2-2; 8 bases align to TRBD1. The CDR3 is made up of 15 amino acids. Unmatched junction bases numbered 8, after V lost 2 bases and J lost 6 bases. From germline, CDR1 is SQVTM and CDR2 ANQGSEA. CDR3 protein: CSVEPPDRAAGELFF. CDR3 DNA: TGCAGCGTTGAACCCCCGGACAGGGCGGCCGGGGAGCTGTTTTTT.

CDR3 sequence (DNA): TGTGCCAGCAGTCTGGACTCGCTTTCCTACGAGCAGTACTTC. Residues: CASSLDSLSYEQYF. This chain uses TRBV6-5 with TRBJ2-7; D may be TRBD2 (5 bases). CDR1 and CDR2 from the germline V gene are MNHEY and SVGAGI. V dropped 5 bases and J dropped 1 base, with 12 bases sitting between them. This CDR3 has 14 residues.

The chain carries TRBV3-1 (or the pseudogene TRBV3-2) and TRBJ2-7; no clear D. Germline loops: CDR1 LGHDT, CDR2 YNNKEL (reference sequence). The V gene lost 3 bases and the J gene lost 3 bases, with 12 bases spanning the gap. The CDR3 has 14 amino acids. The CDR3 is CASSHRNLLYEQYF. CDR3 sequence (DNA): TGTGCCAGCAGCCACAGGAATCTCCTCTACGAGCAGTACTTC.

This chain uses TRBV7-3 with TRBJ1-1; D not resolved. There are 13 residues in the CDR3. Germline V gene data show CDR1 as SGHTA and CDR2 as FQGTGA. The V gene lost 2 bases and the J gene lost 5 bases, with 9 bases spanning the gap. The CDR3 region is CASSLVSGTEAFF. Written as DNA, the CDR3 is TGTGCCAGCAGCTTAGTCTCGGGGACTGAAGCTTTCTTT.

The chain links TRBV28 to TRBJ2-7; 7 bases agree with TRBD2. V trimming: 11 bases; J trimming: 3 bases; junction bases outside the gene matches: 13. Per the germline V gene, CDR1 is MDHEN and CDR2 is SYDVKM. The CDR3 extends over 14 amino acids. CDR3 nucleotide sequence: TGTGCCGGGGGGGAGGGGAGATCTTTCTACGAGCAGTACTTC. This sequence encodes CAGGEGRSFYEQYF. The variable domain in full, with the rest retrieved from reference TRBV28 and TRBJ2-7, is DVKVTQSSRYLVKRTGEKVFLECVQDMDHENMFWYRQDPGLGLRLIYFSYDVKMKEKGDIPEGYSVSREKKERFSLILESASTNQTSMYLCAGGEGRSFYEQYFGPGTRLTVT.

Turning to this clone: Other DNA sequences of this sample code for an identical CDR3. The chain joins TRBV7-8 to TRBJ1-1; D might be TRBD1 (5 bases). This CDR3 is 14 amino acids long. The germline V and J ends were trimmed by 1 base and 2 bases, with 8 bases remaining between them. The germline CDR1 and CDR2 sequences are SGHVS and FQNEAQ. The CDR3 sequence: CASSLVQGNTEAFF. The CDR3 DNA is TGTGCCAGCAGCTTAGTGCAGGGTAACACTGAAGCTTTCTTT.

The rearrangement uses TRBV28 and TRBJ2-1, with 7 bases matching TRBD1. With 3 bases clipped from V and 8 bases from J, the junction kept 7 bases outside the gene matches. CDR1 MDHEN and CDR2 SYDVKM come from the germline V gene. This CDR3 has 14 residues. The CDR3 is CASSFFRGLDEQFF. The CDR3 region has the DNA TGTGCCAGCAGTTTCTTCAGGGGGTTGGATGAGCAGTTCTTC. Filled out from reference TRBV28 and TRBJ2-1, the complete variable domain reads DVKVTQSSRYLVKRTGEKVFLECVQDMDHENMFWYRQDPGLGLRLIYFSYDVKMKEKGDIPEGYSVSREKKERFSLILESASTNQTSMYLCASSFFRGLDEQFFGPGTRLTVL.

The gene calls are TRBV28 and TRBJ2-1, with TRBD2 matching over 9 bases. Germline-derived CDR1 and CDR2 are MDHEN and SYDVKM. V lost 7 bases, J lost 6 bases, and 10 bases stayed unmatched. This CDR3 has 15 residues. The DNA of the CDR3 is TGTGCCAGCACCTTAGGGATAGCGGGAGCCAATGAGCAGTTCTTC. Residues: CASTLGIAGANEQFF.

The J gene is TRBJ2-2, the V gene TRBV4-2, with D possibly matching TRBD2 (6 bases). This CDR3 contains 15 residues. Germline V gene lookup returns CDR1 LGHNA and CDR2 YNFKEQ. Trimming stripped 0 bases from V and 9 bases from J, with 14 bases between. DNA for the CDR3: TGTGCCAGCAGCCAAGAATCTTTAGCGGAGAGGGAGCTGTTTTTT. This sequence encodes CASSQESLAERELFF.

The genes are TRBV7-2 and TRBJ2-5, with TRBD2 matching over 9 bases. The CDR3 is 15 residues long. The germline CDR1 and CDR2 sequences are SGHTA and FQGNSA. J was trimmed by 5 bases and V by 5 bases; bases with no gene match: 9. The CDR3 protein is CASSRGAGGPETQYF. The CDR3 bases are TGTGCCAGCAGCCGGGGGGCGGGAGGGCCTGAGACCCAGTACTTC.

The rearrangement links TRBV3-1 (or the pseudogene TRBV3-2) to TRBJ1-1, with TRBD1 matching 7 bases. The CDR3 is 14 amino acids. From germline, CDR1 is LGHDT and CDR2 YNNKEL (reference sequence). The J segment lost 1 base and the V segment lost 3 bases, leaving 2 bases of the junction unmatched. The CDR3, as DNA: TGTGCCAGCAGCCATGGGGACAGGAACACTGAAGCTTTCTTT. Encoded protein: CASSHGDRNTEAFF.

V and J are TRBV27 and TRBJ1-5; D remains unclear. V lost 6 bases and J lost 3, with 15 bases in between. Per germline, CDR1 MNHEY and CDR2 SMNVEV (reference sequence). The CDR3 totals 15 residues. CDR3: CASSRVARDNQPQHF. CDR3 sequence (DNA): TGTGCCAGCAGCCGAGTTGCGAGAGACAATCAGCCCCAGCATTTT.

The CDR3 is CASSVSTNEKLFF. The CDR3 coding sequence is TGTGCCAGCAGCGTCTCAACTAATGAAAAACTGTTTTTT. The chain employs TRBV3-1 (or the pseudogene TRBV3-2) and TRBJ1-4; D remains unclear. This CDR3 is 13 amino acids long. Germline V lookup: CDR1 LGHDT, CDR2 YNNKEL (reference sequence). The V and J ends lost 5 bases and 0 bases respectively, with 4 bases between them.

The chain has TRBV7-8 and TRBJ2-3, with TRBD2 as a possible D gene (5 bases). The ends were cut back, 5 bases at V and 2 bases at J, with 11 bases in the middle. The CDR3 contains 14 residues. Germline CDR1 SGHVS, CDR2 FQNEAQ. CDR3 DNA: TGTGCCAGCAGCGAGGGCCTTATCACAGATACGCAGTATTTT. It codes for CASSEGLITDTQYF.

The chain couples TRBV4-1 to TRBJ2-7, with TRBD2 matching over 13 bases. From germline, CDR1 is MGHRA and CDR2 YSYEKL. The trim removed 8 bases at V and 0 bases at J, leaving 1 base unmatched. The CDR3 totals 14 residues. The chain's CDR3 is CASRTSGSSYEQYF. The CDR3 DNA sequence: TGCGCCAGCCGGACTAGCGGGAGCTCCTACGAGCAGTACTTC.

This clone was seen only a few times. V is TRBV3-1 (or the pseudogene TRBV3-2) and J is TRBJ2-1; TRBD2 matches at 10 bases. The CDR3 extends over 16 amino acids. The germline gives CDR1 LGHDT, CDR2 YNNKEL (reference sequence). After removal of 3 bases from V and 6 bases from J, the junction contained 8 bases not matched to a gene. Here the CDR3 reads CASSQPGLAFGNEQFF. The CDR3 DNA sequence: TGTGCCAGCAGCCAGCCGGGACTAGCGTTCGGCAATGAGCAGTTCTTC.

The chain has TRBV6-5 and TRBJ2-2, with unresolved D. V lost 5 bases to trimming and J lost 3 bases, with 7 bases between them. Germline V gene lookup returns CDR1 MNHEY and CDR2 SVGAGI. CDR3 length: 13 residues. The CDR3 reads CASSSTYTGELFF. CDR3 nucleotide sequence: TGTGCCAGCAGTAGTACTTACACCGGGGAGCTGTTTTTT.